The 10 T cell receptor beta chains below come from one sample, sequenced in a study of yellow fever vaccine responses in identical twins. TCRdb itself ran the RT-PCR reads through MiXCR, one entry per CDR3 protein. The sample yields approximately 18,000 distinct CDR3 sequences, roughly 60% seen once. The input for sequencing was T cells from blood (PBMCs), unsorted or a sorted subset (not recorded which), taken before or after yellow fever vaccination (not recorded which). Receptor source: a woman aged 18-29 years who received the yellow fever vaccine.

The chain is built from TRBV29-1 and TRBJ2-3; 8 nucleotides line up with TRBD2. This CDR3 has 12 residues. V dropped 1 base and J dropped 6; count of bases not matched to a gene: 0. Per the germline V gene, CDR1 is SQVTM and CDR2 is ANQGSEA. In DNA, the CDR3 is TGCAGCGTTGAAGGACTAGCGGATACGCAGTATTTT. Amino acids: CSVEGLADTQYF.

This rearrangement joins TRBV7-9 to TRBJ1-6, with 9 nucleotides matching TRBD1. There are 15 residues in the CDR3. The V gene's germline CDR1 is SEHNR and CDR2 FQNEAQ (reference sequence). Trimming took 0 bases from V and 11 from J; bases not matched to a gene: 5. The DNA of the CDR3 is TGTGCCAGCAGCTTAGCGAGGACAGGGGTGGCACCCCTCCACTTT. It yields the protein CASSLARTGVAPLHF.

V usage is TRBV4-2 and J usage is TRBJ2-2, with D perhaps matching TRBD1 or TRBD2 (5 bases each). The CDR3 has 13 amino acids. The germline gives CDR1 LGHNA, CDR2 YNFKEQ. Deletions cut 1 base from V and 6 bases from J, with 6 bases between. The CDR3 DNA reads as TGTGCCAGCAGCCAAGGGGACCCCGGGGAGCTGTTTTTT. This translates into CASSQGDPGELFF.

The chain carries TRBV11-1 and TRBJ1-1, with 9 nucleotides matching TRBD1. Germline V lookup: CDR1 SGHAT, CDR2 FQDESV (reference sequence). Unmatched junction bases numbered 5, after V lost 6 bases and J lost 0 bases. The CDR3 consists of 15 residues. CDR3 sequence reads: CASRRQGVVNTEAFF. The CDR3 region has the DNA TGTGCCAGCAGAAGACAGGGGGTGGTGAACACTGAAGCTTTCTTT. The whole variable domain, filled in from reference TRBV11-1 and TRBJ1-1, reads EAEVAQSPRYKITEKSQAVAFWCDPISGHATLYWYRQILGQGPELLVQFQDESVVDDSQLPKDRFSAERLKGVDSTLKIQPAELGDSAMYLCASRRQGVVNTEAFFGQGTRLTVV.

The chain carries TRBV9 and TRBJ2-7; tentatively, D is TRBD2 (5 bases). CDR1 and CDR2 from the germline V gene are SGDLS and YYNGEE. This CDR3 spans 13 amino acids. Trimming pared 4 bases from V and 3 bases from J, leaving 11 bases between. DNA of the CDR3: TGTGCCAGCAGCCGTCGGGAAGGCTACGAGCAGTACTTC. Its protein product is CASSRREGYEQYF. Full variable domain (remainder filled in from reference TRBV9 and TRBJ2-7): DSGVTQTPKHLITATGQRVTLRCSPRSGDLSVYWYQQSLDQGLQFLIQYYNGEERAKGNILERFSAQQFPDLHSELNLSSLELGDSALYFCASSRREGYEQYFGPGTRLTVT.

The chain has TRBV4-2 and TRBJ2-1, with 9 bases that match TRBD2. With 0 bases clipped from V and 6 bases from J, the junction kept 6 bases outside the gene matches. Germline-derived CDR1 and CDR2 are LGHNA and YNFKEQ. There are 16 residues in the CDR3. The CDR3 DNA sequence: TGTGCCAGCAGCCAAGATTTCAGCGGGGGGCCCAATGAGCAGTTCTTC. This gives the protein CASSQDFSGGPNEQFF.

The gene calls are TRBV2 and TRBJ1-2; no clear D. The CDR3 runs to 13 residues. Trimming stripped 7 bases from V and 7 bases from J, with 16 bases between. Per the germline V gene, CDR1 is SNHLY and CDR2 is FYNNEI. The CDR3 region is CASTLGEVSGYTF. The DNA of the CDR3 is TGTGCCAGCACCCTCGGGGAAGTCTCTGGCTACACCTTC. Full variable domain (rest looked up from reference TRBV2 and TRBJ1-2): EPEVTQTPSHQVTQMGQEVILRCVPISNHLYFYWYRQILGQKVEFLVSFYNNEISEKSEIFDDQFSVERPDGSNFTLKIRSTKLEDSAMYFCASTLGEVSGYTFGSGTRLTVV.

V gene TRBV4-1 combines with J gene TRBJ1-5; D gene uncertain. CDR3 length equals 15 residues. Germline V lookup: CDR1 MGHRA, CDR2 YSYEKL. Trimming removed 2 bases from V and 0 bases from J, with 8 bases in between. DNA for the CDR3: TGCGCCAGCAGCCAAATTGACTATAGCAATCAGCCCCAGCATTTT. Amino acid sequence: CASSQIDYSNQPQHF.

The chain is built from TRBV12-3 or TRBV12-4 and TRBJ2-1; 8 nucleotides align to TRBD1. The CDR3 contains 14 residues. V lost 3 bases to trimming and J lost 9 bases; unmatched junction nucleotides: 7. Here the CDR3 DNA reads TGTGCCAGCAGTTTTTCGGGCAGGGGGCTTGAGCAGTTCTTC. It is translated as CASSFSGRGLEQFF.

Details on this clonotype: The junction does not match germline at one end; this may be a read error. The chain uses TRBV27 and TRBJ1-2; tentative D call: TRBD1 (5 bases). Looked up from germline, CDR1 is MNHEY and CDR2 is SMNVEV (reference sequence). This CDR3 has 14 residues. The CDR3 region is CASSLSSRASGYSF. In DNA, the CDR3 is TGTGCCAGCAGTTTATCAAGCAGGGCCTCTGGCTACTCCTTC.